The entry below describes one T cell receptor (beta chain). Other nucleotide sequences from this sample produce the same CDR3. The sample comes from a study of T cell responses to AZD1222 COVID-19 vaccine. Measured with immunoSEQ multiplex PCR; TCRdb has only the in-frame clones, and not every one. The top ten hold about 9.9% of the sample, which has under 95,000 clones, approximately 90% seen once. Germline V gene sequence: CDR1 SGHNT, CDR2 YYREEE (reference sequence). The CDR3 runs to 14 residues. Trimming took 4 bases from V and 2 from J, leaving 12 bases between them. The chain has TRBV5-4 and TRBJ2-5, with D possibly called TRBD1 or TRBD2 (6 bases each). Sequencing used peripheral blood, obtained 28 days after the second AZD1222 dose. This TCR was recovered from an adult who received the AZD1222 COVID-19 vaccine. The CDR3 DNA reads TGTGCCAGCAGCCTCGGGGGACAACAAGAGACCCAGTACTTC. This gives the protein CASSLGGQQETQYF.